This record looks at one T cell receptor beta chain sequence and its context. J was trimmed by 6 bases and V by 4 bases; bases with no gene match: 11. The germline CDR1 and CDR2 sequences are LGHDT and YNNKEL (reference sequence). This CDR3 contains 16 residues. This entry is derived from a study of blood T cell repertoires in COVID-19. As for the study in general: Spain, Italy and the United States supplied samples that represented acute and convalescent COVID-19. T cells, B-cell-depleted T cells, or PBMCs supplied cDNA or gDNA.

Methods used by the authors: Counts of nucleated cells, estimated from reference gene primer amplification, were obtained. Clones were read by immunoSEQ multiplex PCR, and TCRdb kept only the in-frame ones, dropping some. V and J calls and clone size come straight from that table; D and trimming were deduced from the DNA. This sample has over 300,000 clones, with around 89% found just once. Input material: peripheral blood. This TCR derives from a man in his late teens or twenties who had recovered from COVID-19. The rearrangement uses TRBV3-1 (or the pseudogene TRBV3-2) and TRBJ2-1, with TRBD2 matching 8 bases. CDR3 bases: TGTGCCAGCAGCCCTGGGGTCCGGGAGGGGGGCAATGAGCAGTTCTTC. This translates into CASSPGVREGGNEQFF.